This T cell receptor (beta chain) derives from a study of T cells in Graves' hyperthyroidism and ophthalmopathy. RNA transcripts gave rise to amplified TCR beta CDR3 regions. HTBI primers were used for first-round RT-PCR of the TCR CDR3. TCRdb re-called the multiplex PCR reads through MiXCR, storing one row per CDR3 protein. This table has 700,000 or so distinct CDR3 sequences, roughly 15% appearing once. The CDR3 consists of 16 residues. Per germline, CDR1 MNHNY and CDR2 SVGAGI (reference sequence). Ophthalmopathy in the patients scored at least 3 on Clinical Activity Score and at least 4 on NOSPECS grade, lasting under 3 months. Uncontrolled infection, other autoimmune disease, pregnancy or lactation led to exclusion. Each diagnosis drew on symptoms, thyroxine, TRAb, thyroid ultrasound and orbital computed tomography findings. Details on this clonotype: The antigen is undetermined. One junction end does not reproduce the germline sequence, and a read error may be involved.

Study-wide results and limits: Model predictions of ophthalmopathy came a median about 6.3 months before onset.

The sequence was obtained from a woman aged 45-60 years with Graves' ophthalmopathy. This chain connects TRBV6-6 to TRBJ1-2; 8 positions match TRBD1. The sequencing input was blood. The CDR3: CASGYSGQGAGYGYTF. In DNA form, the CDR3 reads TGTGCCAGCGGTTACTCAGGACAGGGAGCGGGCTATGGCTACACCTTC.